This T cell receptor (beta chain) was obtained from a study of graft-versus-host responses after intestinal transplantation. Study summary: Every recipient had anti-thymocyte globulin induction and approximately 3 years of tacrolimus plus steroids. The study's findings and limits: Early post-transplant HvG declines showed an association with peak circulating GvH clone levels. GvH clones turned up in recipient marrow; some had shown up first in ileum or blood.

The germline gives CDR1 LNHDA, CDR2 SQIVND (reference sequence). The CDR3 extends over 18 amino acids. The germline V and J ends were trimmed by 7 bases and 0 bases, with 23 bases remaining between them. Turning to this clone: What it recognizes is unknown.

Sequencing used immunoSEQ multiplex PCR; TCRdb keeps in-frame clones, though not all of them. The sample lists tens of thousands of clones; 85% to 95% were seen once. The starting material was unstimulated CD8+ T cells sorted from spleen or lymph node cells, obtained before intestinal transplant. The chain couples TRBV19 to TRBJ2-3; maybe TRBD2 (6 bases). The source is a human donor who received an intestinal transplant. The CDR3 DNA reads TGTGCCAGTACCACCATTTTCGGGGGAGAGTCTAGCACAGATACGCAGTATTTT. This encodes CASTTIFGGESSTDTQYF.